This TCR beta chain comes out of a study of hypomethylating agent response in myelodysplastic syndrome. Study details: Patients received azacitidine (about 75% of the 11) or decitabine (3 of 11). A diploid cytogenetic profile was most common; mean age about 70 +/- 6 years. Points from the study as a whole: Whether shared GLIPH2 clusters recognize novel MDS antigens was not confirmed.

This CDR3 has 19 residues. CDR1 is SGHTA, CDR2 FQGTGA, per germline. The V end was cut by 4 bases, the J end by 0 bases, with 19 bases between. Each sample had about 420 ng DNA, as two 200 ng replicates, at survey resolution. Only in-frame clones appear in the TCRdb table, and some are missing; sequencing was by immunoSEQ multiplex PCR. The data contain 5,500 to 7,500 clones, approximately 80% of them singletons. On this clone itself: Its target is not known.

The sample in question was bone marrow, obtained before or after starting hypomethylating agent treatment for myelodysplastic syndrome (not recorded which). The receptor was derived from a human donor with myelodysplastic syndrome. The chain couples TRBV7-3 to TRBJ2-6, with D perhaps matching TRBD1 or TRBD2 (5 bases each). The CDR3 region has the DNA TGTGCCAGCAGCTCCCACCGGGGAAGGGACCTCTCTGGGGCCAACGTCCTGACTTTC. It yields the protein CASSSHRGRDLSGANVLTF.